Following are 2 T cell receptor beta chains from one sample sequenced in a study of T cell responses to AZD1222 COVID-19 vaccine. Generated by immunoSEQ multiplex PCR, the TCRdb table keeps only in-frame clones and is missing some. The table includes 90,000 to 150,000 clones, roughly 91% detected once. Source: peripheral blood, taken 28 days after the second AZD1222 dose. Receptors originate from an adult who received the AZD1222 COVID-19 vaccine.

J is TRBJ2-7 and V is TRBV12-3 or TRBV12-4; D remains ambiguous. The CDR3 covers 13 residues. Trimming took 1 base from V and 0 from J, leaving 4 bases between them. The DNA of the CDR3 is TGTGCCAGCAGTTTAGGAGTCTCCTACGAGCAGTACTTC. It translates to CASSLGVSYEQYF.

The chain combines TRBV6-7 with TRBJ2-7; maybe TRBD1 (5 bases). TRBV6-7 is classed as an ORF, of uncertain function. The CDR3 is 16 residues long. The V end was cut by 2 bases, the J end by 2 bases, with 16 bases between. CDR3 DNA: TGTGCCAGCAGTTACGGTGAGACAGAATCAACCTACGAGCAGTACTTC. The encoded protein is CASSYGETESTYEQYF.